The entry below describes one T cell receptor (beta chain). The antigen is not known. CDR1 and CDR2 from the germline V gene are SEHNR and FQNEAQ (reference sequence). The CDR3 contains 12 residues. The V end was cut by 5 bases, the J end by 3 bases, with 5 bases between. This entry belongs to a study of T cell responses to AZD1222 COVID-19 vaccine. The study, taken as a whole, reports: The repertoires were collected only after the peak T cell response. Females outnumbered males among donors, who were mostly white British; clonal diversity was possibly underestimated.

Data came from immunoSEQ multiplex PCR; TCRdb stores just in-frame clones and leaves some out. The table includes about 120,000 clones, roughly 90% detected once. The TCR was taken from an adult in good health. This chain uses TRBV7-9 with TRBJ2-1; the D is unclear. The sequencing here drew on peripheral blood, taken on day 0 of AZD1222 vaccination. The DNA for the CDR3 is TGTGCCAGCAGCGACGTCTACAATGAGCAGTTCTTC. Protein sequence: CASSDVYNEQFF.